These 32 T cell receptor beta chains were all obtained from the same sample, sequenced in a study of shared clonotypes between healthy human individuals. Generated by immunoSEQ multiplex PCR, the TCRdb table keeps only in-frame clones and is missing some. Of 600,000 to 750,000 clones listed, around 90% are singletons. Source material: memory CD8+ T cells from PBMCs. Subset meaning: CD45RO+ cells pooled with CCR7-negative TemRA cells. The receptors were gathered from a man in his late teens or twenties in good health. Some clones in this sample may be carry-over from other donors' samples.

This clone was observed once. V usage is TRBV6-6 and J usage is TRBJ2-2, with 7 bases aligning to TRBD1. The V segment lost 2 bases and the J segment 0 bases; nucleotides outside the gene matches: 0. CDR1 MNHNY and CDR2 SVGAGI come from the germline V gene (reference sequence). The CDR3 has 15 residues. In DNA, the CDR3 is TGTGCCAGCAGTTACCAGGGGGCGAACACCGGGGAGCTGTTTTTT. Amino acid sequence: CASSYQGANTGELFF.

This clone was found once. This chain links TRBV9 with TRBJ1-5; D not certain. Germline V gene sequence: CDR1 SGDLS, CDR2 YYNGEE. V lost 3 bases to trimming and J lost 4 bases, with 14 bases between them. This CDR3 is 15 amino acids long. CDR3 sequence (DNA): TGTGCCAGCAGCGAAGGAGGGTGGGAGAATCAGCCCCAGCATTTT. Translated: CASSEGGWENQPQHF.

CDR3 nucleotides: TGTGCCAGCAGTCCCAACGCGGCGGACAATGAGCAGTTCTTC. As protein: CASSPNAADNEQFF. The chain links TRBV6-6 to TRBJ2-1, with D uncertain. The V end lost 5 bases, the J end lost 5 bases, and 13 bases lay between the germline ends. Per the germline V gene, CDR1 is MNHNY and CDR2 is SVGAGI (reference sequence). The length of the CDR3 is 14 residues.

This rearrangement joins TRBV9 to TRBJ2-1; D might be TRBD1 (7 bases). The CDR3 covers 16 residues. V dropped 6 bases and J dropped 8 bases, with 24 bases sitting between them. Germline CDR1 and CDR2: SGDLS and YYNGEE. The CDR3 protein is CASNEGGLPGAYEQFF. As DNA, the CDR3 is TGTGCCAGCAACGAAGGGGGCCTTCCGGGAGCTTATGAGCAGTTCTTC.

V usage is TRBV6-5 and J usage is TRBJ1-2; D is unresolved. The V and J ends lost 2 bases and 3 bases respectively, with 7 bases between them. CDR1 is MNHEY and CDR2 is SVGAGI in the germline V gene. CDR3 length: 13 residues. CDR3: CASSYGHYYGYTF. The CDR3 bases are TGTGCCAGCAGTTACGGGCACTACTATGGCTACACCTTC.

Written as DNA, the CDR3 is TGTGCCAGCAGCTTAGACTACCGGGGCAGCTCTGGCTACACCTTC. It specifies CASSLDYRGSSGYTF. V gene TRBV7-9 combines with J gene TRBJ1-2; the D gene is possibly TRBD1 (5 bases). The CDR3 has 15 amino acids. Germline-derived CDR1 and CDR2 are SEHNR and FQNEAQ (reference sequence). Trimming left V 1 base short and J 7 bases short, with 16 bases between. The full variable domain, rest sourced from reference TRBV7-9 and TRBJ1-2, is DTGVSQNPRHKITKRGQNVTFRCDPISEHNRLYWYRQTLGQGPEFLTYFQNEAQLEKSRLLSDRFSAERPKGSFSTLEIQRTEQGDSAMYLCASSLDYRGSSGYTFGSGTRLTVV.

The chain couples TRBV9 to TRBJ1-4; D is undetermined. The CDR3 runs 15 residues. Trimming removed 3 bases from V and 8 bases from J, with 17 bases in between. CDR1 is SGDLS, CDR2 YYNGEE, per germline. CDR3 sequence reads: CASSARSTEGEKLFF. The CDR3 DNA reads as TGTGCCAGCAGCGCCCGGAGTACAGAAGGAGAAAAACTGTTTTTT.

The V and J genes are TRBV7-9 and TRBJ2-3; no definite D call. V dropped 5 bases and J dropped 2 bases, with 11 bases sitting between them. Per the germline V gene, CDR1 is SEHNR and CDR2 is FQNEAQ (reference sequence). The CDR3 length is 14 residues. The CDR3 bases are TGTGCCAGCAGCCTTGGTATAACCACAGATACGCAGTATTTT. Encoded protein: CASSLGITTDTQYF. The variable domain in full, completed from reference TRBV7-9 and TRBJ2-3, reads DTGVSQNPRHKITKRGQNVTFRCDPISEHNRLYWYRQTLGQGPEFLTYFQNEAQLEKSRLLSDRFSAERPKGSFSTLEIQRTEQGDSAMYLCASSLGITTDTQYFGPGTRLTVL.

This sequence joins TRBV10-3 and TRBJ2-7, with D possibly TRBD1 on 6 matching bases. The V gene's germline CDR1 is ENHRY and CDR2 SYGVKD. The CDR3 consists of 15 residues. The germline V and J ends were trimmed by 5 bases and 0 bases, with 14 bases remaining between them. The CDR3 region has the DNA TGTGCCATCAGTATCCGGGACACGAGCTCCTACGAGCAGTACTTC. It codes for CAISIRDTSSYEQYF.

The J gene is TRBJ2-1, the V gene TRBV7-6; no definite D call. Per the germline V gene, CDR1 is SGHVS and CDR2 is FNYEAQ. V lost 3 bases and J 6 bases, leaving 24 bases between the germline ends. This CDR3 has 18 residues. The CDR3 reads CASSFIWNPGVGINEQFF. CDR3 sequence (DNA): TGTGCCAGCAGCTTTATTTGGAACCCAGGCGTTGGGATCAATGAGCAGTTCTTC.

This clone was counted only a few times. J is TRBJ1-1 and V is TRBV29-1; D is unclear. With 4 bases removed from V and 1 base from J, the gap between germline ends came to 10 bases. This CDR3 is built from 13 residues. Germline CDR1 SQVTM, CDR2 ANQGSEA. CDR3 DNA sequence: TGCAGCGTTGGAAGGGAAGGGAACACTGAAGCTTTCTTT. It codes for CSVGREGNTEAFF.

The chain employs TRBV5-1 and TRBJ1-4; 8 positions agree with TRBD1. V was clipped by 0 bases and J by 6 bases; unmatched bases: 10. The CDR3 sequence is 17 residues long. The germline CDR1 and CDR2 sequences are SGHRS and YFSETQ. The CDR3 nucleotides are TGCGCCAGCAGCTTGGACGACAGGGGTCTAACGCATGAAAAACTGTTTTTT. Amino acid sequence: CASSLDDRGLTHEKLFF.

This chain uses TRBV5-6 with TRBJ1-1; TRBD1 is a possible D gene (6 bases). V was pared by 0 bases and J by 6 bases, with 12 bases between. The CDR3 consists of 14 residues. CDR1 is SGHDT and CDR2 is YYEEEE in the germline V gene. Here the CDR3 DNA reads TGTGCCAGCAGCTTGGCATGGGGACAACCTGAAGCTTTCTTT. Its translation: CASSLAWGQPEAFF.

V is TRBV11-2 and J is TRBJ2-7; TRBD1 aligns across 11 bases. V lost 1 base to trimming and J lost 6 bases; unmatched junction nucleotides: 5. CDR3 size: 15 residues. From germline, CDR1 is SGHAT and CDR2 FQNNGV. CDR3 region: CASSLAGTGGREQYF. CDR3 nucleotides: TGTGCCAGCAGCTTAGCGGGGACAGGGGGTCGCGAGCAGTACTTC.

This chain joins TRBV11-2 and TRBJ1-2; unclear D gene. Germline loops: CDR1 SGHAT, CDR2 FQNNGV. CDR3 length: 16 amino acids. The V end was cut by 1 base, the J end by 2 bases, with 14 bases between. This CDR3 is CASSLAGRRANYGYTF. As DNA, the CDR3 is TGTGCCAGCAGCTTAGCCGGCCGGCGGGCGAACTATGGCTACACCTTC.

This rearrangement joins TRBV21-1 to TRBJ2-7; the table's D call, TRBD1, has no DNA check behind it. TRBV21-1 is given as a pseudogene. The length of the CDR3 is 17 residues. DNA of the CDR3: TGTGCCAGCAGCAAAGCTCGTGCAGACAGTTCTACTTACGAGCAGTACTTC. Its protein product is CASSKARADSSTYEQYF.

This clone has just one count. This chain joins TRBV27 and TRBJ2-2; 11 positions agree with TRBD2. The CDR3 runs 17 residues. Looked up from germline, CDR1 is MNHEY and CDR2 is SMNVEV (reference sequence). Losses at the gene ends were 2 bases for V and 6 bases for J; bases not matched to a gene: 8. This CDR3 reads CASSLLKLAGVSGELFF. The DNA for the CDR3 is TGTGCCAGCAGTTTACTTAAACTAGCGGGAGTGTCCGGGGAGCTGTTTTTT.

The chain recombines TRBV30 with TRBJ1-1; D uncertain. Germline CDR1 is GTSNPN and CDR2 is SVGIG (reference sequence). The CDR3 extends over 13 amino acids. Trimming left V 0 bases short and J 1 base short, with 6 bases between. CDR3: CAWSVGQNTEAFF. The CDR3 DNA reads TGTGCCTGGAGTGTCGGCCAGAACACTGAAGCTTTCTTT.

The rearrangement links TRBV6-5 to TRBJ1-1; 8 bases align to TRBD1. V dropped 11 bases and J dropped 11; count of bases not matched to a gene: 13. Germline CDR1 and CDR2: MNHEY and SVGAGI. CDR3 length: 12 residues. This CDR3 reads CAVDRGGLGAFF. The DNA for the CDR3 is TGTGCCGTAGACAGGGGAGGGCTCGGGGCTTTCTTT.

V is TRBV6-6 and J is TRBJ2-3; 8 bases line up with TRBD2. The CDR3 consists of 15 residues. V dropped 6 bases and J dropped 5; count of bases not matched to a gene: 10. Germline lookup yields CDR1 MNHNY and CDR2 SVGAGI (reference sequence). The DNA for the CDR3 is TGTGCCAGCAGCAGCGGGAGTGCTGTGGTAGATACGCAGTATTTT. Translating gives CASSSGSAVVDTQYF.

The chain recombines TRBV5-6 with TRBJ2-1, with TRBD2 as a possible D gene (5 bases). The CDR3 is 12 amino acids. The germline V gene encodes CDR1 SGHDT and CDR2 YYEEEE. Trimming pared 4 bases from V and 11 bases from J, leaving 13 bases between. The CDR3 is CASSPGTIQQFF. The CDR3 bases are TGTGCCAGCAGCCCGGGAACGATACAGCAGTTCTTC.

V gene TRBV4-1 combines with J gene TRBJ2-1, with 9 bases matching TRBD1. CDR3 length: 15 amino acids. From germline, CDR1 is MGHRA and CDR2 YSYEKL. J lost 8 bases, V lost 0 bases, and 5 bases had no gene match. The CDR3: CASSQDEGQGYEQFF. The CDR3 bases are TGCGCCAGCAGCCAAGATGAGGGACAGGGCTATGAGCAGTTCTTC.

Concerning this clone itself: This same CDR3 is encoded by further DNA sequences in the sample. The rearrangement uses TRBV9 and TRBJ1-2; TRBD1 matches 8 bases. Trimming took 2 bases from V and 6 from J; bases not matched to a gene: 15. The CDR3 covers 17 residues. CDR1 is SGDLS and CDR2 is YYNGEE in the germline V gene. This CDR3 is CASSVVDRGFSKDGYTF. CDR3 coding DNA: TGTGCCAGCAGCGTGGTAGACAGGGGATTCTCGAAGGATGGCTACACCTTC.

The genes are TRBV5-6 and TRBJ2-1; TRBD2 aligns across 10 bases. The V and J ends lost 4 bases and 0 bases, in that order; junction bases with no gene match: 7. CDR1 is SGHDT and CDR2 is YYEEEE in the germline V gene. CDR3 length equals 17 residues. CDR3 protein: CASSRGLAANSYNEQFF. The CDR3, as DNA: TGTGCCAGCAGCCGCGGACTAGCGGCGAACTCCTACAATGAGCAGTTCTTC.

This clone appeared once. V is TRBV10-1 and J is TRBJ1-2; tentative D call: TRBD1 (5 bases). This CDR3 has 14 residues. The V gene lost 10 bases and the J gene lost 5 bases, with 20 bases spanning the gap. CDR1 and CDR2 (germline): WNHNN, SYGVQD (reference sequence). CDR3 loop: CAISGPTKGYGYTF. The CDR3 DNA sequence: TGCGCCATCTCCGGGCCAACGAAGGGGTATGGCTACACCTTC.

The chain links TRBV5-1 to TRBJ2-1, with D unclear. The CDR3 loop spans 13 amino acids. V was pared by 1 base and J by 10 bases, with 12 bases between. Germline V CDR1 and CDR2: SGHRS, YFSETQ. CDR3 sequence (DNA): TGCGCCAGCAGCTTGCTTCTCGGAGAAGAGCAGTTCTTC. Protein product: CASSLLLGEEQFF.

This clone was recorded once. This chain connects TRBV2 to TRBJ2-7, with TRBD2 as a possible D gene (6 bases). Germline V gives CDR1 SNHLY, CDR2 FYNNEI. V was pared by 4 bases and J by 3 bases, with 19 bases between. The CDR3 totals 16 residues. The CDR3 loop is CASSVGAGTDYYEQYF. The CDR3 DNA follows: TGTGCCAGCAGTGTAGGAGCCGGGACGGACTACTACGAGCAGTACTTC.

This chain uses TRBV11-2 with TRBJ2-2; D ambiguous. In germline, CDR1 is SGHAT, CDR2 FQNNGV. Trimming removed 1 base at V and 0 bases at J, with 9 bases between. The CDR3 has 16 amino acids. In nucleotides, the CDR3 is TGTGCCAGCAGCTTAGCGGCCAGGACGAACACCGGGGAGCTGTTTTTT. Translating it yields CASSLAARTNTGELFF.

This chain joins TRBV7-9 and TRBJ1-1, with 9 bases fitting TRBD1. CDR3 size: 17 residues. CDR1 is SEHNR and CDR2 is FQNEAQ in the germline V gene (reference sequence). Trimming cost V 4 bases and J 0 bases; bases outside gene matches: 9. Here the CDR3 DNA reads TGTGCCAGCAGCTGGGACAGGGTCGAAGGGGTGAACACTGAAGCTTTCTTT. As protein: CASSWDRVEGVNTEAFF.

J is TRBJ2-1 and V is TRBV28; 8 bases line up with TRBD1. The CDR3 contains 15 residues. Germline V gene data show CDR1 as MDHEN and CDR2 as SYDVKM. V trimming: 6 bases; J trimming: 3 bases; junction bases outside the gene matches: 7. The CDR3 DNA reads TGTGCCAGCAGGGTGGGGACAGGAAACTACAATGAGCAGTTCTTC. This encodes CASRVGTGNYNEQFF.

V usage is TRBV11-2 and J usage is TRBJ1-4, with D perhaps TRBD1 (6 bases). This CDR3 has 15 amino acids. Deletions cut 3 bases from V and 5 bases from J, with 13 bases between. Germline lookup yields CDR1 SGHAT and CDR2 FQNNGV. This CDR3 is CASSLLGGGNEKLFF. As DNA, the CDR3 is TGTGCCAGCAGCTTGCTCGGGGGCGGGAATGAAAAACTGTTTTTT.

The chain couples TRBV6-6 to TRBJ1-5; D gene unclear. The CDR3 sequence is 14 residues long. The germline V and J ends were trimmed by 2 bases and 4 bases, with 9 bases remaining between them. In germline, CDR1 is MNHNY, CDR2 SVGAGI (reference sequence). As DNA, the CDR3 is TGTGCCAGCAGTTACCCGAAGGAAAATCAGCCCCAGCATTTT. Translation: CASSYPKENQPQHF.